The present entry profiles one T cell receptor beta chain with its context. Libraries were prepared by immunoSEQ multiplex PCR; TCRdb keeps only in-frame clonotypes and omits some of them. The table lists about 150,000 clones, roughly 90% of them singletons. Time point defined: baseline pretreatment blood. Treatment indicated: 15 Gy SBRT to primary tumor, nephrectomy 4 weeks later. The sample originates from a study of radiation and T cells in renal cell carcinoma. V lost 2 bases to trimming and J lost 7 bases; unmatched junction nucleotides: 4. The germline gives CDR1 LNHDA, CDR2 SQIVND (reference sequence). The CDR3 is made up of 14 amino acids.

The material sequenced was blood, taken from a patient whose treatment included radiotherapy and nephrectomy. The clonotype was recovered from an older woman with renal cell carcinoma. The chain links TRBV19 to TRBJ1-4; 7 nucleotides match TRBD1. CDR3 amino acids: CASSITGDGEKLFF. The DNA of the CDR3 is TGTGCCAGTAGTATAACAGGGGATGGTGAAAAACTGTTTTTT.